This T cell receptor beta chain stems from a study of blood T cell repertoires in COVID-19. Study details: Spain, Italy and the United States supplied samples that represented acute and convalescent COVID-19. T cells, B-cell-depleted T cells, or PBMCs supplied cDNA or gDNA.

Followed over time, Seattle patients had been enrolled while infection was active. Unmatched junction bases numbered 10, after V lost 4 bases and J lost 1 base. The CDR3 extends over 18 amino acids. Germline-derived CDR1 and CDR2 are SGHNT and YYREEE (reference sequence). In the authors' workflow: The assay estimated nucleated cells by amplifying reference gene primers. Clones were sequenced by immunoSEQ multiplex PCR, and TCRdb holds only the in-frame ones, with some missing. That table is the source of V, J and clone size, and D and trimming were worked out from the DNA. The data contain roughly 230,000 clones, 90% of them singletons.

V and J are TRBV5-4 and TRBJ2-3, with 12 positions matching TRBD2. This sequence originates from a woman aged 55-69 years with COVID-19, enrolled during active disease. Sequenced input: peripheral blood. The CDR3 DNA is TGTGCCAGCAGCCCTACTAGCGGGGGGAGTTGGGGCACAGATACGCAGTATTTT. Amino acid sequence: CASSPTSGGSWGTDTQYF. Looking up the rest from reference TRBV5-4 and TRBJ2-3 gives the full variable domain: ETGVTQSPTHLIKTRGQQVTLRCSSQSGHNTVSWYQQALGQGPQFIFQYYREEENGRGNFPPRFSGLQFPNYSSELNVNALELDDSALYLCASSPTSGGSWGTDTQYFGPGTRLTVL.